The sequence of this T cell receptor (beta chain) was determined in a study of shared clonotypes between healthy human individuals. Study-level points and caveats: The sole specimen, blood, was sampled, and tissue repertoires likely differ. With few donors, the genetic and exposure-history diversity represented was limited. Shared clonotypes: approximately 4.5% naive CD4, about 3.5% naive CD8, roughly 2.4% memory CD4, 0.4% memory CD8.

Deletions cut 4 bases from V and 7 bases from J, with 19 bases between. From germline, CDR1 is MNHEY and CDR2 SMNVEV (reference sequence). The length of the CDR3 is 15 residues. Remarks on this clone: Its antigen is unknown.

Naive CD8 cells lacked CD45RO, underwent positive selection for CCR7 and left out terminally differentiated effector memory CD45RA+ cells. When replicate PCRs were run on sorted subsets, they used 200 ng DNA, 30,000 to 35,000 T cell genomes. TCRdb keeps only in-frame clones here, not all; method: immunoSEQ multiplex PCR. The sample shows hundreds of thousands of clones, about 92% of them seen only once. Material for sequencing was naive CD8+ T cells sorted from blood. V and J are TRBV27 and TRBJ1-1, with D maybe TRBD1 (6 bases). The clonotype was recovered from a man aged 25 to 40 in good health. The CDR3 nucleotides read TGTGCCAGCAGTTCGAGGGGGGGCATTTATAGTGAAGCTTTCTTT. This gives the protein CASSSRGGIYSEAFF.